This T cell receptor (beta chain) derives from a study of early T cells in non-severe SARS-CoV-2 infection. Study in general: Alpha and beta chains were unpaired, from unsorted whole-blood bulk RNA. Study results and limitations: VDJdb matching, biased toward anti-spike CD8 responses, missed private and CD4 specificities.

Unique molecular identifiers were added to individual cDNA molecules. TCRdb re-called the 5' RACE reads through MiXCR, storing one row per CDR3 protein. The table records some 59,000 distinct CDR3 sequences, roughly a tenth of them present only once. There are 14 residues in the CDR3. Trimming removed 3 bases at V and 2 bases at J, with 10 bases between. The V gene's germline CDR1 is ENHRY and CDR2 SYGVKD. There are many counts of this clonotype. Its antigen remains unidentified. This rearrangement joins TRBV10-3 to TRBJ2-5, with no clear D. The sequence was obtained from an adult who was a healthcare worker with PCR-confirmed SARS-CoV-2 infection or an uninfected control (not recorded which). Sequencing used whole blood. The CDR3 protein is CAISDRGRQETQYF. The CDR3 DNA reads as TGTGCCATCAGTGATAGAGGCAGACAAGAGACCCAGTACTTC.